One sample yielded the 24 T cell receptor beta chains listed below, sequenced in a study of cytomegalovirus exposure and HLA in healthy donors. Use of 60 Vbeta and 13 Jbeta primers characterized the PCR. Clones were read by immunoSEQ multiplex PCR, and TCRdb kept only the in-frame ones, dropping some. The sample includes 100,000 to 150,000 clones, around 80% seen only once; the top ten take approximately 0.24%. Sequenced: PBMCs. The receptor source for this set is a man in his fifties or sixties in good health and CMV-seronegative.

The genes are TRBV4-2 and TRBJ2-1; TRBD2 aligns across 11 bases. Germline CDR1 LGHNA, CDR2 YNFKEQ. This CDR3 is 17 amino acids long. With V trimmed by 1 base and J by 7 bases, 9 bases remained unmatched. Here the CDR3 DNA reads TGTGCCAGCAGCCAAGGGACTAGCGGGTCTGGGAGGAATGAGCAGTTCTTC. Its translation is CASSQGTSGSGRNEQFF.

V gene TRBV7-2 combines with J gene TRBJ2-1; TRBD1 matches 10 bases. Germline V CDR1 and CDR2: SGHTA, FQGNSA. The CDR3 contains 18 residues. The trim removed 1 base at V and 11 bases at J, leaving 17 bases unmatched. The CDR3 loop is CASSLVFPGTGVPMKQFF. CDR3 nucleotides: TGTGCCAGCAGCTTAGTGTTTCCCGGGACAGGGGTTCCAATGAAGCAGTTCTTC.

CDR3 sequence (DNA): TGCGCCAGCAGCTCTACAGGGCCCGACTACAATGAGCAGTTCTTC. Protein: CASSSTGPDYNEQFF. The J gene is TRBJ2-1, the V gene TRBV5-1; D may be TRBD1 (6 bases). Germline V lookup: CDR1 SGHRS, CDR2 YFSETQ. Trimming shortened V by 3 bases and J by 3 bases, and 13 bases separated the two germline ends. The CDR3 covers 15 residues.

The chain joins TRBV7-8 to TRBJ2-7; 8 bases line up with TRBD1. The CDR3 covers 15 residues. The V and J ends lost 2 bases and 6 bases, in that order; junction bases with no gene match: 9. Per the germline V gene, CDR1 is SGHVS and CDR2 is FQNEAQ. The CDR3 spells CASSLSGQGTSEQYF. In nucleotides, the CDR3 is TGTGCCAGCAGCTTATCTGGACAGGGCACTTCCGAGCAGTACTTC. Filled out from reference TRBV7-8 and TRBJ2-7, the complete variable domain reads GAGVSQSPRYKVAKRGQDVALRCDPISGHVSLFWYQQALGQGPEFLTYFQNEAQLDKSGLPSDRFFAERPEGSVSTLKIQRTQQEDSAVYLCASSLSGQGTSEQYFGPGTRLTVT.

The chain uses TRBV19 and TRBJ1-4; possible D gene TRBD1, 5 bases. V was trimmed by 4 bases and J by 5 bases, leaving 14 bases between them. The CDR3 loop spans 15 amino acids. The V gene's germline CDR1 is LNHDA and CDR2 SQIVND (reference sequence). CDR3 region: CASSTRRGRNEKLFF. The CDR3 DNA follows: TGTGCCAGTAGTACCCGACGGGGGAGGAATGAAAAACTGTTTTTT.

This rearrangement joins TRBV5-4 to TRBJ1-5; 7 bases map to TRBD1. The CDR3 contains 17 residues. The trim removed 3 bases at V and 4 bases at J, leaving 13 bases unmatched. From germline, CDR1 is SGHNT and CDR2 YYREEE (reference sequence). In nucleotides, the CDR3 is TGTGCCAGCAGCTCTTCGTCCGACAGGGCTGAGAATCAGCCCCAGCATTTT. Protein: CASSSSSDRAENQPQHF.

The chain carries TRBV7-9 and TRBJ1-5, with D perhaps TRBD1 (6 bases). The V end lost 1 base, the J end lost 3 bases, and 10 bases lay between the germline ends. The CDR3 covers 15 residues. Germline loops: CDR1 SEHNR, CDR2 FQNEAQ (reference sequence). The CDR3 sequence is CASSLGRDINQPQHF. The CDR3 nucleotides are TGTGCCAGCAGCTTAGGACGGGACATCAATCAGCCCCAGCATTTT.

Here the CDR3 DNA reads TGTGCCAGCAGTCGTGGTCAGTACGAGCAGTACTTC. This gives the protein CASSRGQYEQYF. This rearrangement joins TRBV6-5 to TRBJ2-7; D unresolved. V lost 5 bases and J lost 4, with 9 bases in between. Germline V lookup: CDR1 MNHEY, CDR2 SVGAGI. CDR3 length: 12 residues.

Written as DNA, the CDR3 is TGTGCCAGCAGCTTAAGTAGCGGGAGCTCCTACAATGAGCAGTTCTTC. Encoded protein: CASSLSSGSSYNEQFF. The genes are TRBV7-3 and TRBJ2-1; the match to TRBD2 covers 9 bases. This CDR3 is built from 16 residues. Germline V gene lookup returns CDR1 SGHTA and CDR2 FQGTGA. Trimming cost V 1 base and J 0 bases; bases outside gene matches: 1.

The chain links TRBV18 to TRBJ1-1; maybe TRBD1 (6 bases). CDR1 and CDR2 from the germline V gene are KGHSH and LQKENI. The CDR3 is 15 amino acids. The germline V and J ends were trimmed by 6 bases and 1 base, with 15 bases remaining between them. CDR3 region: CASSLAGGGNTEAFF. CDR3 DNA: TGTGCCAGCTCCCTGGCGGGGGGCGGGAACACTGAAGCTTTCTTT.

The J gene is TRBJ1-1, the V gene TRBV6-1, with 9 nucleotides matching TRBD1. The CDR3 has 14 residues. The germline gives CDR1 MNHNS, CDR2 SASEGT. J was trimmed by 3 bases and V by 7 bases; bases with no gene match: 6. The DNA of the CDR3 is TGTGCCAGCACCGGCCGACAGGGGGACACTGAAGCTTTCTTT. Protein product: CASTGRQGDTEAFF.

The chain employs TRBV9 and TRBJ2-1; D is undetermined. Trimming took off 0 bases at V and 8 bases at J, with 9 bases between the two ends. This CDR3 is built from 13 residues. Looked up from germline, CDR1 is SGDLS and CDR2 is YYNGEE. The CDR3 DNA sequence: TGTGCCAGCAGCGTAGTTCTGGGCCATGAGCAGTTCTTC. Its protein product is CASSVVLGHEQFF.

J is TRBJ2-6 and V is TRBV19, with D possibly matching TRBD1 (6 bases). The length of the CDR3 is 18 residues. V dropped 3 bases and J dropped 4 bases, with 19 bases sitting between them. Germline values: CDR1 LNHDA, CDR2 SQIVND (reference sequence). CDR3 loop: CASSIRTVGGRGANVLTF. The CDR3 DNA follows: TGTGCCAGTAGTATTCGGACAGTCGGAGGTCGGGGGGCCAACGTCCTGACTTTC.

There are a few counts of this clone. The chain carries TRBV6-5 and TRBJ2-1; D is unresolved. The V gene's germline CDR1 is MNHEY and CDR2 SVGAGI. V was clipped by 5 bases and J by 11 bases, with 7 bases between them. This CDR3 has 10 amino acids. The CDR3 nucleotides are TGTGCCAGCAGTCCATCAAAGCAGTTCTTC. Translated, it gives CASSPSKQFF.

This clone showed up just a few times. This rearrangement joins TRBV28 to TRBJ1-2; D might be TRBD1 (5 bases). There are 13 residues in the CDR3. The germline gives CDR1 MDHEN, CDR2 SYDVKM. Deletions cut 2 bases from V and 7 bases from J, with 11 bases between. The CDR3 spells CASSLGRVSGYTF. The CDR3 DNA reads TGTGCCAGCAGTTTAGGCAGGGTGAGTGGCTACACCTTC.

The chain joins TRBV27 to TRBJ2-3; 8 bases align to TRBD1. This CDR3 has 20 amino acids. Trimming cost V 6 bases and J 5 bases; bases outside gene matches: 25. Germline V gene data show CDR1 as MNHEY and CDR2 as SMNVEV (reference sequence). DNA of the CDR3: TGTGCCAGCAGCCACCTTCTCCTGAAGACAGGGGAGAGTGGTGGAGATACGCAGTATTTT. Amino acids: CASSHLLLKTGESGGDTQYF.

The V and J genes are TRBV5-1 and TRBJ2-3, with a possible D match to TRBD2 (6 bases). From germline, CDR1 is SGHRS and CDR2 YFSETQ. CDR3 length: 16 amino acids. Trimming took off 4 bases at V and 0 bases at J, with 15 bases between the two ends. The CDR3 loop is CASSGGTATSTDTQYF. The CDR3 nucleotides read TGCGCCAGCAGCGGAGGGACTGCTACTAGCACAGATACGCAGTATTTT.

The J gene is TRBJ2-7, the V gene TRBV4-2; TRBD2 might be the D (7 bases). The CDR3 runs 16 residues. Germline CDR1 LGHNA, CDR2 YNFKEQ. V lost 1 base, J lost 1 base, and 14 bases lay in between. The DNA of the CDR3 is TGTGCCAGCAGCCAAGTTGGTCGGGGGGCGTCCTACGAGCAGTACTTC. Its translation is CASSQVGRGASYEQYF.

This clone has only a few counts. The V gene is TRBV4-3, the J gene TRBJ2-1; 14 bases fit TRBD2. Trimming removed 5 bases from V and 8 bases from J; junction bases left unmatched: 5. CDR1 and CDR2 (germline): LGHNA, YSLEER. This CDR3 spans 15 amino acids. The CDR3: CASSLTSGRADEQFF. DNA of the CDR3: TGCGCCAGCAGCTTGACTAGCGGGAGGGCCGATGAGCAGTTCTTC.

This clone appeared once. The CDR3 loop is CATSREVSGFYEQYF. The CDR3 DNA reads TGTGCCACCAGCAGAGAGGTGTCGGGATTCTACGAGCAGTACTTC. The J gene is TRBJ2-7, the V gene TRBV15; a weak D match, TRBD2 (5 bases). The CDR3 sequence is 15 residues long. Trimming took 0 bases from V and 3 from J, leaving 12 bases between them. Germline V lookup: CDR1 LNHNV, CDR2 YYDKDF (reference sequence). Together with reference TRBV15 and TRBJ2-7, the CDR3 gives the full variable domain: DAMVIQNPRYQVTQFGKPVTLSCSQTLNHNVMYWYQQKSSQAPKLLFHYYDKDFNNEADTPDNFQSRRPNTSFCFLDIRSPGLGDTAMYLCATSREVSGFYEQYFGPGTRLTVT.

A remark on this clone: Distinct nucleotide sequences in the sample also encode this CDR3. The gene calls are TRBV5-1 and TRBJ1-1; D is perhaps TRBD1 (5 bases). This CDR3 has 15 residues. The germline CDR1 and CDR2 sequences are SGHRS and YFSETQ. With 0 bases removed from V and 3 bases from J, the gap between germline ends came to 12 bases. This CDR3 is CASSLDGQGDTEAFF. Here the CDR3 DNA reads TGCGCCAGCAGCTTGGACGGGCAGGGCGACACTGAAGCTTTCTTT.

The CDR3 DNA is TGTGCCAGCAGCTTAGCAGGGGGCGCCAGTCAGCCCCAGCATTTT. This translates into CASSLAGGASQPQHF. The J gene is TRBJ1-5, the V gene TRBV7-2, with TRBD1 matching over 7 bases. V lost 0 bases and J lost 6; bases outside the gene matches: 5. Germline CDR1 SGHTA, CDR2 FQGNSA. The CDR3 is 15 residues long.

V gene TRBV18 combines with J gene TRBJ2-3; tentatively, D is TRBD2 (6 bases). Between the trimmed V and J ends, which lost 4 bases and 2 bases, there was a span of 16 bases. This CDR3 is built from 16 residues. Germline values: CDR1 KGHSH, CDR2 LQKENI. The CDR3 is CASSRSGTSNTDTQYF. CDR3 bases: TGTGCCAGCTCACGGTCCGGGACTTCTAACACAGATACGCAGTATTTT. The full variable domain, with the rest looked up from reference TRBV18 and TRBJ2-3, is NAGVMQNPRHLVRRRGQEARLRCSPMKGHSHVYWYRQLPEEGLKFMVYLQKENIIDESGMPKERFSAEFPKEGPSILRIQQVVRGDSAAYFCASSRSGTSNTDTQYFGPGTRLTVL.

The gene calls are TRBV7-2 and TRBJ1-1; no firm D call. The germline V gene has CDR1 SGHTA and CDR2 FQGNSA. The CDR3 is 14 residues long. Trimming cost V 9 bases and J 4 bases, with 18 bases left between them. In DNA, the CDR3 is TGTGCCAGTTCCCTTTTAATTGGGCTCACTGAAGCTTTCTTT. Amino acid sequence: CASSLLIGLTEAFF.